One and the same sample provided the 27 T cell receptor beta chains below, sequenced in a study of T-cell memory formation after mild COVID-19. MiXCR, applied by TCRdb to the 5' RACE reads, yields one record per CDR3 protein. This sample has a few hundred thousand distinct CDR3 sequences; roughly 15% occur once, and the top ten carry 22%. What was sequenced was PBMCs or a T cell subset sorted from them (not recorded which). These receptors came from a young man who had mild COVID-19 (a few samples of this study predate the infection). Cell type and time point are not known.

This clonotype was counted only a few times. The chain is built from TRBV6-2 or TRBV6-3 and TRBJ2-3; possibly TRBD1 for D (5 bases). From germline, CDR1 is MNHEY and CDR2 SVGEGT. Trimming pared 6 bases from V and 7 bases from J, leaving 14 bases between. This CDR3 is 13 amino acids long. The CDR3 bases are TGTGCCAGCAGATTACAGGCATTACATACGCAGTATTTT. It encodes CASRLQALHTQYF.

This clonotype was seen more than once but under ten times. V is TRBV7-2 and J is TRBJ2-7, with TRBD2 matching over 8 bases. V gave up 1 base and J gave up 0 bases; unmatched junction bases: 2. The germline V gene encodes CDR1 SGHTA and CDR2 FQGNSA. This CDR3 region has 15 residues. CDR3: CASSLDGTSSYEQYF. The CDR3 region has the DNA TGTGCCAGCAGCTTAGACGGGACTAGCTCCTACGAGCAGTACTTC.

This clonotype was detected a few times. The genes are TRBV10-3 and TRBJ2-1; the match to TRBD1 covers 12 bases. This CDR3 comprises 20 residues. V shed 6 bases and J 1 base; nucleotides not matched to a gene: 16. Looked up from germline, CDR1 is ENHRY and CDR2 is SYGVKD. CDR3 protein: CAISGPGTGGAISSYNEQFF. The CDR3 nucleotides are TGTGCCATCAGCGGCCCCGGGACAGGGGGCGCGATTTCGTCCTACAATGAGCAGTTCTTC.

This chain connects TRBV4-3 to TRBJ2-5; D is unresolved. Germline assignment: CDR1 LGHNA and CDR2 YSLEER. Trimming stripped 0 bases from V and 5 bases from J, with 10 bases between. The CDR3 extends over 14 amino acids. The CDR3 sequence: CASSQDGPGETQYF. DNA of the CDR3: TGCGCCAGCAGCCAAGATGGGCCTGGGGAGACCCAGTACTTC.

The rearrangement joins TRBV20-1 to TRBJ1-2, with D perhaps matching TRBD1 (6 bases). Germline CDR1 is DFQATT and CDR2 is SNEGSKA (reference sequence). The V end was cut by 3 bases, the J end by 6 bases, with 14 bases between. The CDR3 contains 13 residues. The CDR3 DNA is TGCAGTGCTAGGACCCAGGGGAGGGATGGCTACACCTTC. Translating it yields CSARTQGRDGYTF.

The V gene is TRBV2, the J gene TRBJ2-5, with D uncertain. V was shortened by 0 bases and J by 7 bases, with 21 bases between the two germline ends. This CDR3 spans 17 amino acids. Germline CDR1 reads SNHLY; CDR2 reads FYNNEI. This CDR3 is CASSEALRPVLKGTQYF. In DNA, the CDR3 is TGTGCCAGCAGTGAAGCGCTTCGGCCAGTTCTCAAGGGGACCCAGTACTTC.

Many counts were recorded for this clonotype. Here the CDR3 DNA reads TGTGCCAGCAGCGGCCGGGACATCAACACCGGGGAGCTGTTTTTT. It yields the protein CASSGRDINTGELFF. The chain employs TRBV7-9 and TRBJ2-2, with D perhaps matching TRBD1 (6 bases). V shed 5 bases and J shed 2 bases, with 12 bases lying between them. Germline CDR1 is SEHNR and CDR2 is FQNEAQ (reference sequence). There are 15 residues in the CDR3. The full variable domain, with the rest looked up from reference TRBV7-9 and TRBJ2-2, is DTGVSQNPRHKITKRGQNVTFRCDPISEHNRLYWYRQTLGQGPEFLTYFQNEAQLEKSRLLSDRFSAERPKGSFSTLEIQRTEQGDSAMYLCASSGRDINTGELFFGEGSRLTVL.

This clonotype appeared a few times. The CDR3, as DNA: TGCAGTGCTAGCAGGGGGTTGGGTGGAAACACCATATATTTT. The encoded protein is CSASRGLGGNTIYF. This chain links TRBV20-1 with TRBJ1-3; 7 bases line up with TRBD1. J gave up 3 bases and V 3 bases, and 5 bases lay outside the gene matches. Per germline, CDR1 DFQATT and CDR2 SNEGSKA (reference sequence). The CDR3 runs to 14 residues.

This clonotype has just a few counts. The V gene is TRBV20-1, the J gene TRBJ1-2, with no clear D. The V end was cut by 0 bases, the J end by 6 bases, with 11 bases between. Germline assignment: CDR1 DFQATT and CDR2 SNEGSKA (reference sequence). CDR3 length equals 13 residues. The CDR3 loop reads CSARDRLGDGYTF. CDR3 DNA: TGCAGTGCTAGAGACCGACTTGGGGATGGCTACACCTTC.

The chain is built from TRBV20-1 and TRBJ2-3, with 7 bases that match TRBD1. J lost 4 bases, V lost 2 bases, and 0 bases had no gene match. Germline values: CDR1 DFQATT, CDR2 SNEGSKA (reference sequence). The CDR3 covers 12 residues. The CDR3 DNA reads as TGCAGTGCTAGAACAGGGGCAGATACGCAGTATTTT. As protein: CSARTGADTQYF.

Here the CDR3 reads CASSVSGGETQYF. In DNA form, the CDR3 reads TGTGCCAGCAGCGTCTCCGGAGGGGAGACCCAGTACTTC. The chain joins TRBV9 to TRBJ2-5; D is perhaps TRBD2 (6 bases). The V gene lost 2 bases and the J gene lost 5 bases, with 10 bases spanning the gap. The CDR3 is made up of 13 amino acids. The germline V gene encodes CDR1 SGDLS and CDR2 YYNGEE.

J is TRBJ2-3 and V is TRBV5-1; 7 bases line up with TRBD1. The germline V gene has CDR1 SGHRS and CDR2 YFSETQ. The CDR3 spans 19 residues. V lost 3 bases to trimming and J lost 0 bases; unmatched junction nucleotides: 16. The CDR3 sequence: CASSSDGQGVFGSTDTQYF. As DNA, the CDR3 is TGCGCCAGCAGCTCCGACGGTCAGGGGGTTTTTGGTAGCACAGATACGCAGTATTTT.

In this sample, this clonotype turned up a few times. The chain links TRBV21-1 to TRBJ2-5; the table names TRBD1, a call not compared with the DNA. TRBV21-1 is an annotated pseudogene. The CDR3 runs 17 residues. This chain's CDR3 is CASSKARAQKGRETQYF. In DNA, the CDR3 is TGTGCCAGCAGCAAAGCTCGGGCGCAGAAAGGAAGAGAGACCCAGTACTTC.

This clonotype was counted ten times or more. The chain links TRBV10-3 to TRBJ2-3; possible D gene TRBD2, 5 bases. The CDR3 sequence is 16 residues long. Germline V CDR1 and CDR2: ENHRY, SYGVKD. Trimming pared 6 bases from V and 4 bases from J, leaving 20 bases between. The chain's CDR3 is CAISPGGGSLADTQYF. CDR3 nucleotide sequence: TGTGCCATCAGCCCAGGAGGAGGTTCTCTGGCAGATACGCAGTATTTT.

This clonotype was seen only a few times. J is TRBJ1-4 and V is TRBV12-3 or TRBV12-4, with 9 nucleotides matching TRBD1. CDR3 size: 14 residues. The ends lost 7 bases at V and 8 bases at J; junction bases unmatched: 8. For the CDR3, the DNA is TGTGCCAGCACGGGGACAGGGAAATTGGAAAAACTGTTTTTT. Translating gives CASTGTGKLEKLFF.

This clonotype occurred a few times. The gene calls are TRBV20-1 and TRBJ1-2, with D possibly TRBD1 on 6 matching bases. Per the germline V gene, CDR1 is DFQATT and CDR2 is SNEGSKA (reference sequence). V was cut by 1 base and J by 4 bases, with 19 bases left in between. CDR3 size: 16 residues. As DNA, the CDR3 is TGCAGTGCTAGAGCCAGGGGACCGACTCTATCCTATGGCTACACCTTC. It is translated as CSARARGPTLSYGYTF.

As DNA, the CDR3 is TGTGCCAGCAGCGTAGGCGGGACTAGCGTTGAGCAGTACGTC. Translating gives CASSVGGTSVEQYV. This chain uses TRBV9 with TRBJ2-7, with 10 positions matching TRBD2. CDR1 is SGDLS, CDR2 YYNGEE, per germline. This CDR3 has 14 amino acids. V shed 0 bases and J 7 bases; nucleotides not matched to a gene: 4.

This clonotype showed up just a few times. The chain combines TRBV6-1 with TRBJ1-2, with D possibly matching TRBD1 (6 bases). The CDR3 consists of 14 residues. The germline gives CDR1 MNHNS, CDR2 SASEGT. Trimming left V 1 base short and J 8 bases short, with 14 bases between. Here the CDR3 reads CASSEVPGDGGYTF. The CDR3 nucleotides read TGTGCCAGCAGTGAAGTACCAGGGGATGGCGGCTACACCTTC.

The rearrangement uses TRBV6-6 and TRBJ2-5, with 9 nucleotides matching TRBD1. J lost 3 bases, V lost 0 bases, and 8 bases had no gene match. The CDR3 extends over 17 amino acids. The germline CDR1 and CDR2 sequences are MNHNY and SVGAGI (reference sequence). CDR3 protein: CASSYSWDRVAKETQYF. CDR3 DNA: TGTGCCAGCAGTTACTCCTGGGACAGGGTGGCCAAAGAGACCCAGTACTTC.

The chain joins TRBV12-3 or TRBV12-4 to TRBJ1-6; D might be TRBD1 (6 bases). The CDR3 spans 12 residues. Trimming removed 1 base at V and 14 bases at J, with 9 bases between. CDR3 sequence (DNA): TGTGCCAGCAGTTTAGTAGGGGGAACCCTCCACTTT. Translated: CASSLVGGTLHF.

This clonotype has just one count. CDR3 amino acids: CSAKAGLRYTGELFF. The CDR3 bases are TGCAGTGCAAAAGCGGGACTACGATACACCGGGGAGCTGTTTTTT. This chain connects TRBV20-1 to TRBJ2-2; 7 positions agree with TRBD2. CDR3 length: 15 amino acids. Per the germline V gene, CDR1 is DFQATT and CDR2 is SNEGSKA (reference sequence). The V gene end was trimmed by 6 bases and the J gene end by 3 bases; junction bases not matched to a gene: 10.

This clonotype was observed a handful of times. V usage is TRBV6-5 and J usage is TRBJ1-1; TRBD1 is a possible D gene (6 bases). CDR3 size: 11 residues. Germline CDR1 reads MNHEY; CDR2 reads SVGAGI. The V gene lost 8 bases and the J gene lost 5 bases, with 9 bases spanning the gap. Written as DNA, the CDR3 is TGTGCCAGCGGCCAGGGGACTGAAGCTTTCTTT. Translation gives CASGQGTEAFF.

V gene TRBV5-1 combines with J gene TRBJ1-5; no firm D call. The CDR3 contains 17 residues. V was clipped by 7 bases and J by 1 base, with 21 bases between them. CDR1 and CDR2 from the germline V gene are SGHRS and YFSETQ. This CDR3 is CASPMAQNLASNQPQHF. The CDR3 nucleotides read TGCGCCAGCCCCATGGCACAGAACCTAGCGAGCAATCAGCCCCAGCATTTT.

The V call is TRBV12-3 or TRBV12-4, the J call TRBJ2-5; 9 nucleotides match TRBD2. V dropped 6 bases and J dropped 2; count of bases not matched to a gene: 10. The CDR3 consists of 16 residues. CDR3 bases: TGTGCCAGCAGGTCGGAGCGGGGGGCCGGGCAAGAGACCCAGTACTTC. Translating it yields CASRSERGAGQETQYF.

This clonotype occurred many times. CDR3 in DNA: TGCGCCAGCAGCCAGACGACAGAATCAAACTATGGCTACACCTTC. Translating it yields CASSQTTESNYGYTF. The chain employs TRBV4-1 and TRBJ1-2, with D possibly being TRBD1 (5 bases). CDR1 and CDR2 from the germline V gene are MGHRA and YSYEKL. This CDR3 contains 15 residues. Trimming removed 3 bases at V and 2 bases at J, with 13 bases between.

This clonotype was observed a handful of times. V and J are TRBV5-5 and TRBJ1-5; no firm D call. CDR3 size: 14 residues. CDR1 is SGHKS and CDR2 is YYEKEE in the germline V gene (reference sequence). Trimming shortened V by 5 bases and J by 7 bases, and 16 bases separated the two germline ends. As DNA, the CDR3 is TGTGCCAGCAGTATTCGGTGGCTTGGGCAGCCCCAGCATTTT. Protein product: CASSIRWLGQPQHF. Drawing the rest from reference TRBV5-5 and TRBJ1-5, the complete variable domain is DAGVTQSPTHLIKTRGQQVTLRCSPISGHKSVSWYQQVLGQGPQFIFQYYEKEERGRGNFPDRFSARQFPNYSSELNVNALLLGDSALYLCASSIRWLGQPQHFGDGTRLSIL.

This clonotype was detected a few times. The chain combines TRBV5-1 with TRBJ1-2, with D possibly matching TRBD1 (5 bases). This CDR3 is 16 amino acids long. Germline assignment: CDR1 SGHRS and CDR2 YFSETQ. The ends were cut back, 0 bases at V and 5 bases at J, with 17 bases in the middle. Written as DNA, the CDR3 is TGCGCCAGCAGCTTGGAGGGGACGGTTTATGTTTATGGCTACACCTTC. This codes for CASSLEGTVYVYGYTF.